The 15 T cell receptor beta chains below were found in one sample sequenced in a study of T cell responses to AZD1222 COVID-19 vaccine (dated by TCRdb to 2020 to 2023). The time point tag for this specimen amounts to: about 28 days (+/-7) after the second vaccine dose. Library generation was performed with the immunoSEQ multiplex PCR assay. TCRdb took over this immuneACCESS table, retaining in-frame rearrangements with V and J assigned. Such tables are incomplete; in checked studies, under half of the missing clones stem from an unresolved V gene, and the remainder is unexplained. The sample table holds 250,000 to 300,000 clones, of which almost 95% were seen once. The ten largest clones take up 0.55% of the sample. The input for sequencing was peripheral blood, taken 28 days after the second AZD1222 dose. These receptors were obtained from an adult who received the AZD1222 COVID-19 vaccine.

The rearrangement links TRBV4-3 to TRBJ1-6, with unresolved D. CDR1 LGHNA and CDR2 YSLEER come from the germline V gene. V lost 4 bases to trimming and J lost 8 bases, with 21 bases between them. The CDR3 has 17 amino acids. The CDR3 bases are TGCGCCAGCAGCCGCTCGGGCCTTCATCAGGAGGATTCACCCCTCCACTTT. The encoded protein is CASSRSGLHQEDSPLHF.

The V and J genes are TRBV19 and TRBJ2-6, with D perhaps matching TRBD1 or TRBD2 (5 bases each). Germline CDR1 is LNHDA and CDR2 is SQIVND (reference sequence). Deletions cut 7 bases from V and 4 bases from J, with 8 bases between. The CDR3 is made up of 13 amino acids. CDR3 sequence (DNA): TGTGCCAGTAATAGGGACGGGGCCAACGTCCTGACTTTC. As protein: CASNRDGANVLTF. The variable domain in full, completed from reference TRBV19 and TRBJ2-6, reads DGGITQSPKYLFRKEGQNVTLSCEQNLNHDAMYWYRQDPGQGLRLIYYSQIVNDFQKGDIAEGYSVSREKKESFPLTVTSAQKNPTAFYLCASNRDGANVLTFGAGSRLTVL.

This sequence joins TRBV20-1 and TRBJ1-1; unclear D gene. The CDR3 spans 11 residues. The germline V gene encodes CDR1 DFQATT and CDR2 SNEGSKA (reference sequence). Trimming removed 5 bases from V and 7 bases from J, with 11 bases in between. CDR3 bases: TGCAGTGCTCTTCTTCGCAGTGAAGCTTTCTTT. It codes for CSALLRSEAFF.

The chain employs TRBV3-1 (or the pseudogene TRBV3-2) and TRBJ2-5; 10 bases match TRBD2. Germline V CDR1 and CDR2: LGHDT, YNNKEL (reference sequence). This CDR3 region has 15 residues. J was trimmed by 3 bases and V by 3 bases; bases with no gene match: 4. The CDR3 is CASSHRGTSEETQYF. The CDR3 DNA sequence: TGTGCCAGCAGCCATCGGGGGACTAGCGAAGAGACCCAGTACTTC.

The V and J genes are TRBV6-5 and TRBJ2-7, with 7 bases aligning to TRBD2. With V trimmed by 10 bases and J by 3 bases, 12 bases remained unmatched. Germline V lookup: CDR1 MNHEY, CDR2 SVGAGI. The CDR3 totals 14 residues. This CDR3 is CATCRLALLYEQYF. The CDR3, as DNA: TGTGCCACCTGCCGACTAGCCCTCCTCTACGAGCAGTACTTC.

The sample holds one count of this clone. V gene TRBV28 combines with J gene TRBJ2-7, with D tentatively TRBD2 (5 bases). Germline V gene lookup returns CDR1 MDHEN and CDR2 SYDVKM. V lost 5 bases to trimming and J lost 0 bases, with 17 bases between them. The CDR3 length is 16 residues. Here the CDR3 reads CASSPRLRRSSYEQYF. The DNA of the CDR3 is TGTGCCAGCAGTCCCCGACTACGACGGAGCTCCTACGAGCAGTACTTC. Variable domain in full (rest from reference TRBV28 and TRBJ2-7): DVKVTQSSRYLVKRTGEKVFLECVQDMDHENMFWYRQDPGLGLRLIYFSYDVKMKEKGDIPEGYSVSREKKERFSLILESASTNQTSMYLCASSPRLRRSSYEQYFGPGTRLTVT.

This clone was counted a single time. The chain combines TRBV9 with TRBJ2-2; possibly TRBD1 for D (5 bases). Between the trimmed V and J ends, which lost 3 bases and 1 base, there was a span of 10 bases. This CDR3 spans 15 amino acids. From germline, CDR1 is SGDLS and CDR2 YYNGEE. The DNA of the CDR3 is TGTGCCAGCAGCGCCCTCGGACAGAACACCGGGGAGCTGTTTTTT. It translates to CASSALGQNTGELFF.

V gene TRBV28 combines with J gene TRBJ1-2; 8 bases map to TRBD1. The junction had 11 bases not matched to a gene; V was cut back by 6 bases and J by 5 bases. Germline V gives CDR1 MDHEN, CDR2 SYDVKM. This CDR3 region has 15 residues. CDR3 DNA sequence: TGTGCCAGCAGGCCACCGGACAGGGTAGGGTATGGCTACACCTTC. Translating it yields CASRPPDRVGYGYTF.

V usage is TRBV2 and J usage is TRBJ1-4; D is unclear. The CDR3 consists of 13 residues. Germline V gene data show CDR1 as SNHLY and CDR2 as FYNNEI. Trimming left V 7 bases short and J 13 bases short, with 19 bases between. CDR3 coding DNA: TGTGCCAGCACCTTGGAGTCCGGAGTAGGACTGTTTTTT. Its protein is CASTLESGVGLFF.

This clone was observed once. The CDR3 loop is CASSPGGRWTEAFF. DNA for the CDR3: TGTGCCAGCAGCCCCGGGGGCCGGTGGACTGAAGCTTTCTTT. The chain combines TRBV3-1 (or the pseudogene TRBV3-2) with TRBJ1-1, with a possible D match to TRBD1 (6 bases). The CDR3 is 14 amino acids. Germline CDR1 LGHDT, CDR2 YNNKEL (reference sequence). V was pared by 4 bases and J by 5 bases, with 14 bases between.

In this sample, this clone is medium-sized. This chain connects TRBV28 to TRBJ1-6; D may be TRBD1 (5 bases). Between the trimmed V and J ends, which lost 3 bases and 9 bases, there was a span of 18 bases. The germline V gene encodes CDR1 MDHEN and CDR2 SYDVKM. The CDR3 covers 16 residues. CDR3 nucleotides: TGTGCCAGCAGTTTCCCCCAGGGCGAGGGTGGTTCACCCCTCCACTTT. Protein: CASSFPQGEGGSPLHF.

The rearrangement uses TRBV6-1 and TRBJ1-1; no firm D call. The CDR3 is 13 residues long. Trimming left V 3 bases short and J 2 bases short, with 7 bases between. Looked up from germline, CDR1 is MNHNS and CDR2 is SASEGT. In DNA, the CDR3 is TGTGCCAGCAGTGACCAAGGAAACACTGAAGCTTTCTTT. As protein: CASSDQGNTEAFF.

The CDR3 DNA is TGTGCCAGCAGTTTAGGGGGGACGAACACTGAAGCTTTCTTT. Translated, it gives CASSLGGTNTEAFF. The rearrangement links TRBV28 to TRBJ1-1; tentatively, D is TRBD1 (5 bases). The germline CDR1 and CDR2 sequences are MDHEN and SYDVKM. CDR3 size: 14 residues. The germline V and J ends were trimmed by 2 bases and 1 base, with 8 bases remaining between them.

The V and J genes are TRBV24-1 and TRBJ1-2; D remains unclear. CDR1 is KGHDR, CDR2 SFDVKD, per germline. This CDR3 comprises 11 residues. The V gene lost 4 bases and the J gene lost 4 bases, with 3 bases spanning the gap. CDR3: CATSDGYGYTF. In DNA form, the CDR3 reads TGTGCCACCAGTGACGGCTATGGCTACACCTTC.

V and J are TRBV28 and TRBJ2-7; D is perhaps TRBD2 (6 bases). CDR1 MDHEN and CDR2 SYDVKM come from the germline V gene. The CDR3 spans 12 residues. Trimming removed 6 bases from V and 4 bases from J, with 10 bases in between. In DNA, the CDR3 is TGTGCCAGCAGCTGGGACTTTTACGAGCAGTACTTC. Its translation: CASSWDFYEQYF.